This T cell receptor beta chain stems from a study of blood T cell repertoires in COVID-19. Germline V gives CDR1 SQVTM, CDR2 ANQGSEA. V gave up 8 bases and J gave up 10 bases, with 22 bases separating them. The CDR3 loop spans 13 amino acids. The repertoire was sequenced with immunoSEQ multiplex PCR; TCRdb's copy has only in-frame clones and lacks some. The table records under 200,000 clones, roughly 88% of them present only once. The sequence came from a man aged 55 to 70 who had recovered from COVID-19. The material sequenced was peripheral blood. The chain recombines TRBV29-1 with TRBJ2-3; weak D call: TRBD2 (6 bases). The CDR3 loop reads CSSGDSGQGAQYF. The CDR3 DNA reads TGCAGCTCCGGGGACTCCGGTCAAGGGGCGCAGTATTTT.